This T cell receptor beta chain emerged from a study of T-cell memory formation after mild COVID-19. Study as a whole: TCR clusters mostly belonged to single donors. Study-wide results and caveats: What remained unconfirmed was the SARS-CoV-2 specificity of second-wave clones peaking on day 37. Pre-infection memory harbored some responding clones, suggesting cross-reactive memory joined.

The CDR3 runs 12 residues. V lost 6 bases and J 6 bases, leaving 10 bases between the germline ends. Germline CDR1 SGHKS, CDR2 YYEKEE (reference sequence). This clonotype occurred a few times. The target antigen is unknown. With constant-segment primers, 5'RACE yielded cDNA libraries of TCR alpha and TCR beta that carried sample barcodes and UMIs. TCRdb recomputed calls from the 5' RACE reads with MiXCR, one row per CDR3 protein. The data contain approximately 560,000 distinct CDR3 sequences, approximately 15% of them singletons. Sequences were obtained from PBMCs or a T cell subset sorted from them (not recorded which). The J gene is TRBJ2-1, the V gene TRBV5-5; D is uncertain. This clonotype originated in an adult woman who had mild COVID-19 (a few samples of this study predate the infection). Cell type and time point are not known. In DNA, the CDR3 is TGTGCCAGCAAAAGGGAACGCAATGAGCAGTTCTTC. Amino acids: CASKRERNEQFF.